The 25 T cell receptor beta chains presented below share a single source sample, sequenced in a study of CXCR3-negative and CXCR3-positive naive CD8 T cells. It was by 5' RACE with UMI labels that the TRB cDNA libraries were prepared. TCRdb reprocessed the 5' RACE reads and stores each CDR3 protein as one record, lacking DNA. The sample table includes about 8,000 distinct CDR3 sequences. The source material was naive CXCR3- CD8+ T cells from blood. The subset here: CD45RO-CCR7+CD27+CD95- naive CD8+ T cells lacking CXCR3 (TNR3-). All receptors come from a human donor in good health. Some clones in this sample may be carry-over from other donors' samples.

This clonotype is deemed medium-sized by its frequency. This chain links TRBV20-1 with TRBJ2-1. This CDR3 has 15 residues. Germline V gene sequence: CDR1 DFQATT, CDR2 SNEGSKA (reference sequence). CDR3 loop: CSARVDSSSYNEQFF.

Its frequency marks this clonotype as medium-sized (0.01 to 0.1%). The rearrangement joins TRBV10-3 to TRBJ2-7; checking the TCRdb D call of TRBD2 is not possible without DNA. The CDR3 extends over 16 amino acids. In germline, CDR1 is ENHRY, CDR2 SYGVKD. CDR3 sequence reads: CAISGGGGLTSYEQYF.

This CDR3 reads CASSLSSLAGYNEQFF. The rearrangement joins TRBV27 to TRBJ2-1; there is no DNA to check the TCRdb D call of TRBD2. CDR1 is MNHEY and CDR2 is SMNVEV in the germline V gene (reference sequence). The CDR3 totals 16 residues.

V is TRBV10-3 and J is TRBJ2-1; the TCRdb D gene call, TRBD2, has no DNA to confirm it. Germline CDR1 is ENHRY and CDR2 is SYGVKD. The CDR3 totals 15 residues. CDR3 sequence reads: CAISELAGGYNEQFF.

The chain couples TRBV4-1 to TRBJ2-1; TCRdb's D call of TRBD2 is untestable without DNA. Germline values: CDR1 MGHRA, CDR2 YSYEKL. The CDR3 totals 23 residues. The CDR3 spells CASSRDPRLWREGQKDAYNEQFF.

This chain links TRBV20-1 with TRBJ2-7; TCRdb selects TRBD2, and the lack of DNA leaves this call unchecked. This CDR3 spans 15 amino acids. Germline V gene data show CDR1 as DFQATT and CDR2 as SNEGSKA (reference sequence). The CDR3 region is CSARDGLAGGREQYF.

This clonotype counts as medium-sized by frequency. CDR3 loop: CSARDSQGWDNSPLHF. The V call is TRBV20-1, the J call TRBJ1-6; TCRdb outputs TRBD1, but without DNA this stays unchecked. In germline, CDR1 is DFQATT, CDR2 SNEGSKA (reference sequence). CDR3 length equals 16 residues.

This clonotype is called medium-sized based on its frequency. The chain uses TRBV13 and TRBJ2-3. Germline CDR1 and CDR2: PRHDT and FYEKMQ (reference sequence). The CDR3 loop spans 14 amino acids. The CDR3 is CASSPRWDTDTQYF.

In terms of frequency, this clonotype is medium-sized. The chain is built from TRBV7-2 and TRBJ1-5; TCRdb selects TRBD1, and the lack of DNA leaves this call unchecked. CDR3 size: 15 residues. The germline V gene encodes CDR1 SGHTA and CDR2 FQGNSA. This chain's CDR3 is CASSPQGPSNQPQHF.

The chain uses TRBV29-1 and TRBJ2-1; the TCRdb D gene call, TRBD2, has no DNA to confirm it. This CDR3 spans 12 amino acids. Germline V gene sequence: CDR1 SQVTM, CDR2 ANQGSEA. CDR3: CSVIAGANEQFF.

V gene TRBV20-1 combines with J gene TRBJ2-1; the D call from TCRdb, TRBD2, cannot be confirmed without DNA. CDR1 is DFQATT, CDR2 SNEGSKA, per germline (reference sequence). This CDR3 has 15 amino acids. CDR3 residues: CSAGSGLASYNEQFF.

CDR3: CASSWSGSGETQYF. This sequence joins TRBV11-2 and TRBJ2-5; lacking DNA, the TRBD2 call made by TCRdb goes unchecked. This CDR3 comprises 14 residues. Looked up from germline, CDR1 is SGHAT and CDR2 is FQNNGV.

Considering frequency, this clonotype is medium-sized (0.01 to 0.1%). This chain links TRBV11-2 with TRBJ2-3; with no DNA, the TCRdb D assignment of TRBD1 cannot be verified. Looked up from germline, CDR1 is SGHAT and CDR2 is FQNNGV. The CDR3 has 15 amino acids. Here the CDR3 reads CASSSGTGLTDTQYF. The complete variable domain, with remaining parts taken from reference TRBV11-2 and TRBJ2-3, reads EAGVAQSPRYKIIEKRQSVAFWCNPISGHATLYWYQQILGQGPKLLIQFQNNGVVDDSQLPKDRFSAERLKGVDSTLKIQPAKLEDSAVYLCASSSGTGLTDTQYFGPGTRLTVL.

The gene calls are TRBV6-4 and TRBJ2-3; the D call of TRBD1 rests on TCRdb alone, since no DNA is present to check it. The germline V gene encodes CDR1 MRHNA and CDR2 SNTAGT. The CDR3 totals 13 residues. CDR3 in amino acids: CASSEDLWDTQYF.

The gene calls are TRBV19 and TRBJ2-3; the TCRdb D gene call, TRBD1, has no DNA to confirm it. CDR1 and CDR2 (germline): LNHDA, SQIVND (reference sequence). The CDR3 runs 16 residues. CDR3 region: CASSIDWADSTDTQYF.

The V gene is TRBV6-2 or TRBV6-3, the J gene TRBJ1-5; the TCRdb call, TRBD1, lacks DNA for checking. Per the germline V gene, CDR1 is MNHEY and CDR2 is SVGEGT. The CDR3 contains 14 residues. The CDR3 here is CASSAGQGYQPQHF.

The genes are TRBV28 and TRBJ2-1; TCRdb indicates TRBD1, and absent DNA this call remains unverified. CDR1 and CDR2 (germline): MDHEN, SYDVKM. This CDR3 spans 15 amino acids. The CDR3 spells CASSLMGEIGNEQFF.

This clonotype counts as medium-sized by frequency. V is TRBV20-1 and J is TRBJ2-5; the D call of TRBD1 rests on TCRdb alone, since no DNA is present to check it. CDR3 size: 11 residues. Germline lookup yields CDR1 DFQATT and CDR2 SNEGSKA (reference sequence). This CDR3 is CSARDWWAQYF.

This chain connects TRBV29-1 to TRBJ2-7; with no DNA, the TCRdb D assignment of TRBD2 cannot be verified. The germline V gene encodes CDR1 SQVTM and CDR2 ANQGSEA. The CDR3 has 14 residues. The chain's CDR3 is CSVIKAASSYEQYF.

V usage is TRBV3-1 and J usage is TRBJ1-1; TCRdb's assignment of TRBD1 cannot be checked, as there is no DNA. Germline V gene lookup returns CDR1 LGHDT and CDR2 YNNKEL (reference sequence). The CDR3 covers 13 residues. CDR3 loop: CASSDGGNTEAFF.

The chain recombines TRBV29-1 with TRBJ2-7. The CDR3 length is 12 residues. The V gene's germline CDR1 is SQVTM and CDR2 ANQGSEA. CDR3 loop: CSVEKTPYEQYF.

This clonotype counts as medium-sized (0.01 to 0.1%) by frequency. The chain carries TRBV4-2 and TRBJ1-2. The germline CDR1 and CDR2 sequences are LGHNA and YNFKEQ. The CDR3 is 13 residues long. The CDR3: CASSQDSNYGYTF.

The rearrangement links TRBV7-2 to TRBJ2-3; checking the TCRdb D call of TRBD1 is not possible without DNA. The CDR3 extends over 14 amino acids. From germline, CDR1 is SGHTA and CDR2 FQGNSA. This chain's CDR3 is CASSFGQGTDTQYF.

The rearrangement links TRBV7-8 to TRBJ2-7; TCRdb selects TRBD1, and the lack of DNA leaves this call unchecked. The CDR3 covers 14 residues. Germline CDR1 SGHVS, CDR2 FQNEAQ. The CDR3 here is CASSLDPPANEQYF.

This clonotype shows up as medium-sized by frequency. The V and J genes are TRBV6-2 or TRBV6-3 and TRBJ2-1. The CDR3 spans 11 residues. In germline, CDR1 is MNHEY, CDR2 SVGEGT. Here the CDR3 reads CASSYGNEQFF.